The 18 T cell receptor beta chains reported below all come from one sample, sequenced in a study of tumor-infiltrating lymphocytes in localized non-small cell lung cancer. Sequenced by immunoSEQ multiplex PCR; TCRdb stores in-frame clones only, minus some. The sample carries around 17,000 clones, under 80% recorded once. The specimen was lung tumor tissue. These receptors were collected from a human donor with non-small cell lung cancer.

This chain links TRBV9 with TRBJ2-1; 8 bases agree with TRBD2. The CDR3 runs to 12 residues. V lost 3 bases to trimming and J lost 8 bases; unmatched junction nucleotides: 1. Germline V gene data show CDR1 as SGDLS and CDR2 as YYNGEE. The CDR3 is CASSGAGDEQFF. The CDR3, as DNA: TGTGCCAGCAGCGGAGCGGGAGATGAGCAGTTCTTC.

The rearrangement links TRBV19 to TRBJ2-7; TRBD2 aligns across 13 bases. The CDR3 loop spans 15 amino acids. The V gene's germline CDR1 is LNHDA and CDR2 SQIVND (reference sequence). The V and J ends lost 4 bases and 6 bases, in that order; junction bases with no gene match: 6. The CDR3 region has the DNA TGTGCCAGTAGTAGCGGACTAGCGGGAGATGGCGAGCAGTACTTC. This sequence encodes CASSSGLAGDGEQYF.

V usage is TRBV30 and J usage is TRBJ2-6; 10 bases are a match to TRBD1. J was trimmed by 1 base and V by 5 bases; bases with no gene match: 5. The CDR3 is 16 amino acids. CDR1 is GTSNPN and CDR2 is SVGIG in the germline V gene (reference sequence). The CDR3 loop reads CAWYGQGGSGANVLTF. CDR3 sequence (DNA): TGTGCCTGGTATGGACAGGGGGGATCTGGGGCCAACGTCCTGACTTTC.

This chain links TRBV5-1 with TRBJ2-5, with D possibly matching TRBD2 (6 bases). The CDR3 has 14 amino acids. From germline, CDR1 is SGHRS and CDR2 YFSETQ. Between the trimmed V and J ends, which lost 4 bases and 5 bases, there was a span of 15 bases. CDR3: CASSGGTARETQYF. The CDR3 DNA reads TGCGCCAGCAGCGGCGGGACCGCTAGGGAGACCCAGTACTTC.

The chain uses TRBV28 and TRBJ1-1, with unresolved D. Between the trimmed V and J ends, which lost 3 bases and 7 bases, there was a span of 18 bases. The CDR3 extends over 15 amino acids. Looked up from germline, CDR1 is MDHEN and CDR2 is SYDVKM. The CDR3 region is CASSFSTRTKIEAFF. DNA of the CDR3: TGTGCCAGCAGTTTTAGCACCCGTACCAAAATTGAAGCTTTCTTT.

The chain uses TRBV6-5 and TRBJ2-2, with D perhaps matching TRBD1 (6 bases). Trimming shortened V by 4 bases and J by 8 bases, and 8 bases separated the two germline ends. CDR1 MNHEY and CDR2 SVGAGI come from the germline V gene. The CDR3 extends over 12 amino acids. The chain's CDR3 is CASSFRGGELFF. Here the CDR3 DNA reads TGTGCCAGCAGTTTTAGGGGGGGGGAGCTGTTTTTT.

The rearrangement uses TRBV19 and TRBJ1-1; no clear D. Trimming took 6 bases from V and 8 from J, leaving 10 bases between them. Germline loops: CDR1 LNHDA, CDR2 SQIVND (reference sequence). This CDR3 has 11 amino acids. The CDR3 region has the DNA TGTGCCAGTAGGTTGAACCTAGAAGCTTTCTTT. It is translated as CASRLNLEAFF. Full variable domain (outside the CDR3, taken from reference TRBV19 and TRBJ1-1): DGGITQSPKYLFRKEGQNVTLSCEQNLNHDAMYWYRQDPGQGLRLIYYSQIVNDFQKGDIAEGYSVSREKKESFPLTVTSAQKNPTAFYLCASRLNLEAFFGQGTRLTVV.

A single count supports this clone. The V call is TRBV5-1, the J call TRBJ2-1; 12 nucleotides line up with TRBD2. The CDR3 consists of 14 residues. Trimming removed 4 bases from V and 8 bases from J; junction bases left unmatched: 4. Germline V lookup: CDR1 SGHRS, CDR2 YFSETQ. CDR3 nucleotides: TGCGCCAGCAGCCCGACTAGCGGGAGCCATGAGCAGTTCTTC. It encodes CASSPTSGSHEQFF.

A few counts support this clone. The chain joins TRBV2 to TRBJ1-2; unclear D gene. The CDR3 has 15 amino acids. V lost 2 bases and J lost 0, with 10 bases in between. Germline CDR1 is SNHLY and CDR2 is FYNNEI. CDR3: CASSELGYANYGYTF. CDR3 nucleotide sequence: TGTGCCAGCAGTGAATTAGGGTACGCTAACTATGGCTACACCTTC.

V gene TRBV19 combines with J gene TRBJ1-1; D not certain. CDR3 size: 15 residues. Germline lookup yields CDR1 LNHDA and CDR2 SQIVND (reference sequence). Between the trimmed V and J ends, which lost 0 bases and 1 base, there was a span of 9 bases. This CDR3 is CASSIDYVTNTEAFF. The CDR3 nucleotides read TGTGCCAGTAGTATAGATTACGTTACGAACACTGAAGCTTTCTTT.

In regard to this clone: Other DNA sequences within the sample encode an identical CDR3. The chain employs TRBV6-1 and TRBJ2-7, with 8 bases aligning to TRBD1. Germline V gene sequence: CDR1 MNHNS, CDR2 SASEGT. V lost 4 bases and J lost 5; bases outside the gene matches: 4. CDR3 length: 13 residues. The CDR3 DNA sequence: TGTGCCAGCAGTGGGACAGGGTTGCACGAGCAGTACTTC. This encodes CASSGTGLHEQYF.

This chain links TRBV6-5 with TRBJ1-1; D not certain. The CDR3 runs 14 residues. Germline CDR1 MNHEY, CDR2 SVGAGI. Deletions cut 5 bases from V and 6 bases from J, with 16 bases between. The DNA of the CDR3 is TGTGCCAGCAGTAGGCTAAGGAGTGTATCTGAAGCTTTCTTT. It codes for CASSRLRSVSEAFF.

The chain has TRBV7-2 and TRBJ2-2; 8 bases match TRBD1. The J segment lost 6 bases and the V segment lost 1 base, leaving 4 bases of the junction unmatched. Germline assignment: CDR1 SGHTA and CDR2 FQGNSA. This CDR3 comprises 15 residues. Here the CDR3 reads CASSLGGQESGELFF. CDR3 sequence (DNA): TGTGCCAGCAGCTTAGGGGGACAGGAGTCCGGGGAGCTGTTTTTT.

By share, this clone counts as medium-sized. The V and J genes are TRBV10-3 and TRBJ1-3; D is unresolved. V was pared by 3 bases and J by 0 bases, with 6 bases between. The CDR3 has 14 amino acids. Germline V gene lookup returns CDR1 ENHRY and CDR2 SYGVKD. DNA for the CDR3: TGTGCCATCAGTGACGGACGCTCTGGAAACACCATATATTTT. As protein: CAISDGRSGNTIYF.

The genes are TRBV10-1 and TRBJ2-4, with D perhaps TRBD2 (5 bases). The CDR3 loop spans 16 amino acids. Trimming cost V 0 bases and J 1 base, with 10 bases left between them. Germline-derived CDR1 and CDR2 are WNHNN and SYGVQD (reference sequence). The CDR3 nucleotides are TGCGCCAGCAGTGAGTCGTTAGCGTGGGCCAAAAACATTCAGTACTTC. It translates to CASSESLAWAKNIQYF.

The table lists this clone with a count of one. The rearrangement uses TRBV13 and TRBJ2-3, with 7 bases that match TRBD1. The germline V gene has CDR1 PRHDT and CDR2 FYEKMQ (reference sequence). The V gene end was trimmed by 3 bases and the J gene end by 4 bases; junction bases not matched to a gene: 10. The CDR3 is 16 amino acids. CDR3 in DNA: TGTGCCAGCAGCTTTGTTTCGGGACAGATTTCAGATACGCAGTATTTT. Amino acids: CASSFVSGQISDTQYF.

The chain recombines TRBV5-5 with TRBJ1-1; D is perhaps TRBD1 (6 bases). The CDR3 sequence is 15 residues long. The V end was cut by 4 bases, the J end by 5 bases, with 18 bases between. Germline CDR1 is SGHKS and CDR2 is YYEKEE (reference sequence). CDR3 protein: CASSPGRGRVTEAFF. CDR3 in DNA: TGTGCCAGCAGCCCCGGCAGGGGAAGAGTTACTGAAGCTTTCTTT.

In DNA, the CDR3 is TGTGCCAGCAGTTTAGAAATTTGGGGGCACTACGAGCAGTACTTC. This gives the protein CASSLEIWGHYEQYF. V gene TRBV28 combines with J gene TRBJ2-7; TRBD1 is a possible D gene (6 bases). The V gene lost 2 bases and the J gene lost 3 bases, with 14 bases spanning the gap. In germline, CDR1 is MDHEN, CDR2 SYDVKM. This CDR3 comprises 15 residues.